This is a list of T cell receptor beta chains from one sample in a study of CD8 T cells in ankylosing spondylitis. TCRdb re-called the 5' RACE reads through MiXCR, storing one row per CDR3 protein. The repertoire has 290,000 or so distinct CDR3 sequences, less than 25% of them found once; the top ten carry about 4%. The sample taken for sequencing was blood, either unsorted or a sorted T cell fraction (not recorded which). These receptors were taken from a female donor with ankylosing spondylitis or in good health (not recorded which). CDR3s include the opening cysteine and the closing phenylalanine or tryptophan. A D gene is named only where the DNA matches it firmly. The size field is filled for only some rows; it gives once, few, many or a size class.

j_gene: TRBJ2-7; abundance: NA; len: 12; v_gene: TRBV20-1; d_gene: NA; CDR3aa: CSAEQGAGEQYF; CDR3nt: TGCAGTGCGGAACAGGGCGCGGGGGAGCAGTACTTC
j_gene: TRBJ2-7; abundance: NA; len: 14; v_gene: TRBV30; d_gene: TRBD1; CDR3aa: CAWSPPGTVYEQYF; CDR3nt: TGTGCCTGGAGTCCCCCAGGGACAGTATACGAGCAGTACTTC
j_gene: TRBJ2-7; abundance: many; len: 11; v_gene: TRBV12-3/TRBV12-4; d_gene: NA; CDR3aa: CASSVHYEQYF; CDR3nt: TGTGCCAGCAGTGTTCATTACGAGCAGTACTTC
j_gene: TRBJ2-1; abundance: NA; len: 14; v_gene: TRBV11-2; d_gene: NA; CDR3aa: CASSLVSRWNEQFF; CDR3nt: TGTGCCAGCAGCTTAGTTTCTAGATGGAATGAGCAGTTCTTC
j_gene: TRBJ2-1; abundance: few; len: 16; v_gene: TRBV29-1; d_gene: TRBD1; CDR3aa: CSVGNLQGAGVNEQFF; CDR3nt: TGCAGCGTAGGAAACCTACAGGGGGCAGGGGTCAATGAGCAGTTCTTC
j_gene: TRBJ1-6; abundance: NA; len: 15; v_gene: TRBV7-2; d_gene: TRBD1; CDR3aa: CASSWGTVTNSPLHF; CDR3nt: TGTGCCAGCAGTTGGGGGACAGTCACTAATTCACCCCTCCACTTT
j_gene: TRBJ1-4; abundance: NA; len: 13; v_gene: TRBV6-6; d_gene: NA; CDR3aa: CASGTASNEKLFF; CDR3nt: TGTGCCAGCGGAACTGCCTCAAATGAAAAACTGTTTTTT
j_gene: TRBJ2-2; abundance: NA; len: 16; v_gene: TRBV4-3; d_gene: NA; CDR3aa: CASSQEFTVTTGELFF; CDR3nt: TGCGCCAGCAGCCAAGAGTTCACAGTGACCACCGGGGAGCTGTTTTTT
j_gene: TRBJ2-3; abundance: NA; len: 16; v_gene: TRBV28; d_gene: TRBD1; CDR3aa: CASSQGDRGLTDTQYF; CDR3nt: TGTGCCAGCAGCCAAGGGGACAGGGGCCTCACAGATACGCAGTATTTT
j_gene: TRBJ2-7; abundance: NA; len: 15; v_gene: TRBV7-2; d_gene: NA; CDR3aa: CASSLSGGSSYEQYF; CDR3nt: TGTGCCAGCAGCTTAAGCGGAGGGAGCTCCTACGAGCAGTACTTC
j_gene: TRBJ2-1; abundance: NA; len: 15; v_gene: TRBV20-1; d_gene: NA; CDR3aa: CSARVTTSPRDEQFF; CDR3nt: TGCAGTGCTAGAGTAACTACCTCTCCTCGGGATGAGCAGTTCTTC
j_gene: TRBJ2-5; abundance: NA; len: 11; v_gene: TRBV25-1; d_gene: NA; CDR3aa: CASGIKETQYF; CDR3nt: TGTGCCAGCGGTATCAAGGAGACCCAGTACTTC
j_gene: TRBJ2-7; abundance: few; len: 17; v_gene: TRBV7-8; d_gene: NA; CDR3aa: CASSPPPGAQSSYEQYF; CDR3nt: TGTGCCAGCAGCCCTCCCCCGGGGGCCCAGAGCTCCTACGAGCAGTACTTC
j_gene: TRBJ2-1; abundance: NA; len: 16; v_gene: TRBV6-5; d_gene: TRBD2; CDR3aa: CASSYSSREGYNEQFF; CDR3nt: TGTGCCAGCAGTTACTCGAGTCGGGAGGGTTACAATGAGCAGTTCTTC
j_gene: TRBJ2-3; abundance: few; len: 12; v_gene: TRBV20-1; d_gene: TRBD1; CDR3aa: CSVDRAADTQYF; CDR3nt: TGCAGTGTCGACAGGGCCGCAGATACGCAGTATTTT
j_gene: TRBJ1-5; abundance: NA; len: 14; v_gene: TRBV2; d_gene: TRBD1; CDR3aa: CASSATGGNQPQHF; CDR3nt: TGTGCCAGCAGTGCCACAGGGGGCAATCAGCCCCAGCATTTT
j_gene: TRBJ1-6; abundance: once; len: 17; v_gene: TRBV2; d_gene: TRBD1; CDR3aa: CATTLRGPGQGNSPLHF; CDR3nt: TGTGCCACCACGCTTCGGGGGCCGGGACAGGGAAATTCACCCCTCCACTTT
j_gene: TRBJ2-4; abundance: NA; len: 12; v_gene: TRBV29-1; d_gene: NA; CDR3aa: CSVGQAKNIQYF; CDR3nt: TGCAGCGTTGGCCAAGCCAAAAACATTCAGTACTTC
j_gene: TRBJ2-1; abundance: many; len: 15; v_gene: TRBV29-1; d_gene: TRBD2; CDR3aa: CSVGGLAGAKSEQFF; CDR3nt: TGCAGCGTGGGAGGACTAGCGGGAGCCAAGAGTGAGCAGTTCTTC
j_gene: TRBJ1-2; abundance: few; len: 11; v_gene: TRBV6-2/TRBV6-3; d_gene: NA; CDR3aa: CAGGSTYGYTF; CDR3nt: TGTGCCGGGGGATCGACATATGGCTACACCTTC
j_gene: TRBJ1-5; abundance: NA; len: 15; v_gene: TRBV27; d_gene: NA; CDR3aa: CASSPTTGGDQPQHF; CDR3nt: TGTGCCAGCAGTCCTACGACGGGAGGGGATCAGCCCCAGCATTTT
j_gene: TRBJ1-4; abundance: NA; len: 15; v_gene: TRBV5-1; d_gene: NA; CDR3aa: CASRSGGASREKLFF; CDR3nt: TGCGCCAGCAGGTCCGGGGGGGCGAGTCGTGAAAAACTGTTTTTT